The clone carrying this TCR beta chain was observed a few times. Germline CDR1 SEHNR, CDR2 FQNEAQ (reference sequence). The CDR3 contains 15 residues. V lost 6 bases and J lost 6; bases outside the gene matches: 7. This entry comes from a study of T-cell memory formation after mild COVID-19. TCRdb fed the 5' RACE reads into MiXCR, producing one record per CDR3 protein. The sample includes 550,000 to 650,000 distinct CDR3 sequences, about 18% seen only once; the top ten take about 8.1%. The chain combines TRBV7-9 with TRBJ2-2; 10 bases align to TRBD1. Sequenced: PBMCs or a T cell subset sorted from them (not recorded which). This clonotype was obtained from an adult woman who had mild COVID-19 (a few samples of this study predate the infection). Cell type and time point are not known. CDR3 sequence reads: CASRRDRGPAGELFF. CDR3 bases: TGTGCCAGCAGACGGGACAGGGGTCCCGCCGGGGAGCTGTTTTTT.